The 26 T cell receptor beta chains below all came from one sample that was sequenced in a study of shared clonotypes between healthy human individuals. Assay used: immunoSEQ multiplex PCR; TCRdb lists only in-frame clones, some missing. The sample consists of approximately 100,000 clones, less than 75% of them appearing once. Sequenced sample: memory CD8+ T cells sorted from blood. Subset indicated: CD45RO+ cells pooled with CCR7-negative TemRA cells. The receptors stem from a woman aged 25-40 years in good health.

The chain links TRBV7-8 to TRBJ2-7; 8 bases are shared with TRBD1. The CDR3 is made up of 17 amino acids. Unmatched junction bases numbered 17, after V lost 8 bases and J lost 2 bases. The germline V gene encodes CDR1 SGHVS and CDR2 FQNEAQ. CDR3: CASGKSEPRGQPYEQYF. CDR3 coding DNA: TGTGCCAGCGGAAAAAGTGAGCCCAGGGGGCAGCCCTACGAGCAGTACTTC.

This clone has only one observation. The gene calls are TRBV2 and TRBJ2-1; 10 nucleotides line up with TRBD2. Per the germline V gene, CDR1 is SNHLY and CDR2 is FYNNEI. Germline trimming cut 8 bases from V and 0 bases from J; bases unmatched to any gene: 10. The CDR3 loop spans 17 amino acids. The CDR3 region has the DNA TGTGCCAGCGGGCGGCTAGCGGGAGACGGCTCCTACAATGAGCAGTTCTTC. It translates to CASGRLAGDGSYNEQFF.

The V and J genes are TRBV7-9 and TRBJ1-2, with a possible D match to TRBD1 (6 bases). The CDR3 runs to 14 residues. V was clipped by 1 base and J by 3 bases, with 9 bases between them. Germline V gene lookup returns CDR1 SEHNR and CDR2 FQNEAQ (reference sequence). The CDR3 loop is CASSLETGHYGYTF. CDR3 DNA sequence: TGTGCCAGCAGCTTAGAAACAGGGCACTATGGCTACACCTTC.

The chain couples TRBV9 to TRBJ2-3; TRBD2 matches 11 bases. The germline gives CDR1 SGDLS, CDR2 YYNGEE. V was pared by 0 bases and J by 2 bases, with 2 bases of the junction left unmatched. The CDR3 is 16 amino acids. CDR3 amino acids: CASSVGSGRATDTQYF. In DNA, the CDR3 is TGTGCCAGCAGCGTAGGTAGCGGGAGGGCCACAGATACGCAGTATTTT. The variable domain in full, completed from reference TRBV9 and TRBJ2-3, reads DSGVTQTPKHLITATGQRVTLRCSPRSGDLSVYWYQQSLDQGLQFLIQYYNGEERAKGNILERFSAQQFPDLHSELNLSSLELGDSALYFCASSVGSGRATDTQYFGPGTRLTVL.

The CDR3 loop is CASGTRDRSNSGANVLTF. Here the CDR3 DNA reads TGTGCCAGCGGAACCCGGGACAGGTCGAACTCTGGGGCCAACGTCCTGACTTTC. V and J are TRBV5-4 and TRBJ2-6, with 8 positions matching TRBD1. Looked up from germline, CDR1 is SGHNT and CDR2 is YYREEE (reference sequence). After removal of 7 bases from V and 0 bases from J, the junction contained 12 bases not matched to a gene. The CDR3 covers 18 residues.

This chain joins TRBV5-6 and TRBJ1-1; D is undetermined. Germline lookup yields CDR1 SGHDT and CDR2 YYEEEE. The CDR3 consists of 17 residues. V was pared by 3 bases and J by 2 bases, with 20 bases between. CDR3 coding DNA: TGTGCCAGCAGCTCGATCGAAAAGAGAGTTACCAACACTGAAGCTTTCTTT. This codes for CASSSIEKRVTNTEAFF.

The chain links TRBV28 to TRBJ1-4, with D uncertain. The CDR3 is made up of 15 amino acids. Trimming took off 4 bases at V and 2 bases at J, with 11 bases between the two ends. CDR1 is MDHEN and CDR2 is SYDVKM in the germline V gene. The CDR3 sequence is CASSSPIETNEKLFF. The CDR3 DNA follows: TGTGCCAGCAGTTCCCCCATAGAGACTAATGAAAAACTGTTTTTT.

The rearrangement links TRBV4-2 to TRBJ2-1, with D possibly being TRBD2 (7 bases). Germline values: CDR1 LGHNA, CDR2 YNFKEQ. The CDR3 sequence is 16 residues long. The V gene lost 1 base and the J gene lost 3 bases, with 13 bases spanning the gap. This CDR3 is CASSQGGGGDYNEQFF. CDR3 in DNA: TGTGCCAGCAGCCAAGGGGGAGGGGGTGACTACAATGAGCAGTTCTTC.

The chain carries TRBV30 and TRBJ1-2; 8 bases map to TRBD1. The CDR3 runs 14 residues. V shed 2 bases and J 2 bases; nucleotides not matched to a gene: 4. Germline V CDR1 and CDR2: GTSNPN, SVGIG (reference sequence). CDR3 loop: CAWSLTGVNYGYTF. CDR3 in DNA: TGTGCCTGGAGTTTGACAGGGGTAAACTATGGCTACACCTTC.

V gene TRBV19 combines with J gene TRBJ1-1, with 7 bases matching TRBD1. The CDR3 is 13 residues long. The germline CDR1 and CDR2 sequences are LNHDA and SQIVND (reference sequence). Losses at the gene ends were 7 bases for V and 1 base for J; bases not matched to a gene: 3. CDR3 bases: TGTGCCAGTAAACAGGGGCGGAACACTGAAGCTTTCTTT. It yields the protein CASKQGRNTEAFF. The full variable domain, rest sourced from reference TRBV19 and TRBJ1-1, is DGGITQSPKYLFRKEGQNVTLSCEQNLNHDAMYWYRQDPGQGLRLIYYSQIVNDFQKGDIAEGYSVSREKKESFPLTVTSAQKNPTAFYLCASKQGRNTEAFFGQGTRLTVV.

V is TRBV6-1 and J is TRBJ2-5; no firm D call. This CDR3 comprises 15 residues. In germline, CDR1 is MNHNS, CDR2 SASEGT. The V end was cut by 7 bases, the J end by 4 bases, with 19 bases between. CDR3 in DNA: TGTGCCAGCACCTTGAACGATATAGTCGGAGAGACCCAGTACTTC. Its protein product is CASTLNDIVGETQYF.

This sequence joins TRBV2 and TRBJ2-1; no clear D. Between the trimmed V and J ends, which lost 4 bases and 5 bases, there was a span of 12 bases. The V gene's germline CDR1 is SNHLY and CDR2 FYNNEI. This CDR3 spans 14 amino acids. CDR3 region: CASSVRLTHNEQFF. The CDR3 DNA is TGTGCCAGCAGTGTCCGCCTAACCCACAATGAGCAGTTCTTC.

The chain employs TRBV5-1 and TRBJ1-2; 7 nucleotides line up with TRBD1. The CDR3 is 17 amino acids. Losses at the gene ends were 4 bases for V and 8 bases for J; bases not matched to a gene: 20. CDR1 SGHRS and CDR2 YFSETQ come from the germline V gene. The CDR3 loop reads CASSPGTAVNDPGGYTF. The CDR3 DNA follows: TGCGCCAGCAGCCCTGGGACAGCAGTGAATGACCCGGGGGGCTACACCTTC.

This clone has just one count. V is TRBV19 and J is TRBJ2-6; no clear D gene. CDR3 length: 13 amino acids. CDR1 is LNHDA, CDR2 SQIVND, per germline (reference sequence). Trimming removed 8 bases at V and 0 bases at J, with 5 bases between. The CDR3 DNA sequence: TGTGCCAGTTCTGTCTCTGGGGCCAACGTCCTGACTTTC. This sequence encodes CASSVSGANVLTF.

The chain links TRBV4-1 to TRBJ2-7; 8 positions agree with TRBD2. Losses at the gene ends were 4 bases for V and 7 bases for J; bases not matched to a gene: 12. CDR1 is MGHRA and CDR2 is YSYEKL in the germline V gene. CDR3 length: 15 amino acids. The CDR3: CASSLLAGKTREQYF. In nucleotides, the CDR3 is TGCGCCAGCAGCCTCTTAGCGGGAAAGACGAGGGAGCAGTACTTC.

The V gene is TRBV6-6, the J gene TRBJ1-2; 7 bases line up with TRBD1. The CDR3 covers 15 residues. The trim removed 6 bases at V and 2 bases at J, leaving 9 bases unmatched. Germline-derived CDR1 and CDR2 are MNHNY and SVGAGI (reference sequence). This CDR3 reads CASRSRQGSNYGYTF. The DNA of the CDR3 is TGTGCCAGCAGATCGAGACAGGGCTCGAACTATGGCTACACCTTC.

This clone is a singleton in its sample. The chain couples TRBV7-9 to TRBJ2-3, with TRBD2 matching 11 bases. The trim removed 5 bases at V and 6 bases at J, leaving 7 bases unmatched. Germline V lookup: CDR1 SEHNR, CDR2 FQNEAQ (reference sequence). This CDR3 has 15 residues. CDR3 bases: TGTGCCAGCAGCCCTCTAGCGGGAGGTAGGGATACGCAGTATTTT. Its protein is CASSPLAGGRDTQYF.

This rearrangement joins TRBV6-5 to TRBJ2-5; no clear D gene. The CDR3 consists of 12 residues. V lost 8 bases and J lost 0, with 7 bases in between. Germline V lookup: CDR1 MNHEY, CDR2 SVGAGI. The CDR3, as DNA: TGTGCCAGCTCAGACCACCAAGAGACCCAGTACTTC. This codes for CASSDHQETQYF.

The chain joins TRBV20-1 to TRBJ1-2, with D hard to call. The V gene lost 3 bases and the J gene lost 10 bases, with 12 bases spanning the gap. Germline values: CDR1 DFQATT, CDR2 SNEGSKA (reference sequence). The CDR3 consists of 11 residues. The CDR3 protein is CSAREGGDYTF. DNA for the CDR3: TGCAGTGCTAGGGAGGGAGGTGACTACACCTTC.

This clone was observed a handful of times. The chain joins TRBV6-5 to TRBJ2-1; perhaps TRBD2 as D (6 bases). The CDR3 is 14 residues long. V gave up 6 bases and J gave up 3 bases, with 12 bases separating them. In germline, CDR1 is MNHEY, CDR2 SVGAGI. CDR3 bases: TGTGCCAGCAGAGAGCCGGGAGACTACAATGAGCAGTTCTTC. Translating it yields CASREPGDYNEQFF.

The rearrangement joins TRBV10-3 to TRBJ2-1, with 10 bases aligning to TRBD2. Per germline, CDR1 ENHRY and CDR2 SYGVKD. CDR3 length: 15 amino acids. The trim removed 6 bases at V and 9 bases at J, leaving 11 bases unmatched. This chain's CDR3 is CAISGRKREGREQFF. The CDR3 DNA follows: TGTGCCATCAGCGGACGAAAGCGGGAGGGCCGTGAGCAGTTCTTC.

The rearrangement uses TRBV19 and TRBJ2-1; 12 nucleotides align to TRBD2. The CDR3 consists of 17 residues. Germline CDR1 and CDR2: LNHDA and SQIVND (reference sequence). Unmatched junction bases numbered 5, after V lost 4 bases and J lost 1 base. The CDR3 sequence is CASSKEGLAGSYNEQFF. The CDR3 bases are TGTGCCAGTAGTAAGGAAGGACTAGCGGGATCCTACAATGAGCAGTTCTTC.

About this clone itself: A far more abundant clone sits one base away, making this likely a read error. The chain recombines TRBV6-4 with TRBJ2-7; D remains unclear. Deletions cut 3 bases from V and 5 bases from J, with 11 bases between. Germline V gene sequence: CDR1 MRHNA, CDR2 SNTAGT. The CDR3 extends over 13 amino acids. Here the CDR3 reads CASSEREKDEQYF. In DNA form, the CDR3 reads TGTGCCAGCAGTGAAAGGGAAAAGGACGAGCAGTACTTC.

V and J are TRBV28 and TRBJ1-4, with TRBD1 identical over 9 bases. V was pared by 6 bases and J by 10 bases, with 9 bases of the junction left unmatched. Germline-derived CDR1 and CDR2 are MDHEN and SYDVKM. This CDR3 has 14 residues. Here the CDR3 reads CASSSGQGSGKLFF. The CDR3 DNA is TGTGCCAGCAGCTCGGGACAGGGTAGTGGAAAACTGTTTTTT.

The J gene is TRBJ2-2, the V gene TRBV6-4; D gene ambiguous. Germline values: CDR1 MRHNA, CDR2 SNTAGT. Deletions cut 0 bases from V and 7 bases from J, with 12 bases between. The CDR3 runs to 15 residues. CDR3 sequence reads: CASSDSSAAGGELFF. Written as DNA, the CDR3 is TGTGCCAGCAGTGACTCGAGCGCGGCCGGCGGGGAGCTGTTTTTT.

The chain uses TRBV13 and TRBJ1-1; D is uncertain. The ends were cut back, 2 bases at V and 2 bases at J, with 9 bases in the middle. CDR3 length: 14 residues. Germline V gene data show CDR1 as PRHDT and CDR2 as FYEKMQ (reference sequence). The CDR3 is CASSLSQINTEAFF. In nucleotides, the CDR3 is TGTGCCAGCAGCTTATCACAGATTAACACTGAAGCTTTCTTT.